A selection of T cell receptor beta chains follows, all from one sample in a study of identical twins. TCRdb called the 5' RACE reads again in MiXCR, with one record for every CDR3 protein. The repertoire holds 450,000 or so distinct CDR3 sequences, with roughly a quarter as singletons. In addition, the sample was reused for a study of T cells expressing NK-cell markers.

The sequenced sample was CD4+ T cells sorted from blood. All receptors derive from a woman under 30 in good health. CDR3s include the opening cysteine and the closing phenylalanine or tryptophan. Fields, in order: J gene, clone size, D gene, V gene, CDR3 DNA, CDR3 protein. D genes are given only for firm matches. The size entry is marked missing in some rows and otherwise reads once, few, many or a size class.

j_call: TRBJ2-5
clone_size: few
d_call: .
v_call: TRBV5-1
cdr3_nt: TGCGCCAGCAGCGGAGGAGGGCAACAAGAGACCCAGTACTTC
cdr3_aa: CASSGGGQQETQYF

j_call: TRBJ2-1
clone_size: .
d_call: TRBD2
v_call: TRBV4-1
cdr3_nt: TGCGCCAGCAGCCACCTCATGAGCGGGGCCTACAATGAGCAGTTCTTC
cdr3_aa: CASSHLMSGAYNEQFF

j_call: TRBJ2-7
clone_size: .
d_call: .
v_call: TRBV12-3/TRBV12-4
cdr3_nt: TGTGCCAGCAGTTTACTGGGGGTTATTTACGAGCAGTACTTC
cdr3_aa: CASSLLGVIYEQYF

j_call: TRBJ1-1
clone_size: few
d_call: .
v_call: TRBV7-2
cdr3_nt: TGTGCCAGCAGCTTAGCGTTGGGGGCCGGGAACACTGAAGCTTTCTTT
cdr3_aa: CASSLALGAGNTEAFF

j_call: TRBJ1-1
clone_size: .
d_call: TRBD1
v_call: TRBV5-1
cdr3_nt: TGCGCCAGCAGCTTGCCGGGACAGGGAATTTACACTGAAGCTTTCTTT
cdr3_aa: CASSLPGQGIYTEAFF

j_call: TRBJ2-5
clone_size: .
d_call: .
v_call: TRBV5-1
cdr3_nt: TGCGCCAGCAGCTCTCTCGAGGGCGGAGAGACCCAGTACTTC
cdr3_aa: CASSSLEGGETQYF

j_call: TRBJ2-7
clone_size: few
d_call: .
v_call: TRBV20-1
cdr3_nt: TGCAGTGCTAGTATACAGGCTTCCTACGAGCAGTACTTC
cdr3_aa: CSASIQASYEQYF

j_call: TRBJ2-5
clone_size: .
d_call: TRBD2
v_call: TRBV6-1
cdr3_nt: TGTGCCAGCAGAGACCCCGGGGGGGAGACCCAGTACTTC
cdr3_aa: CASRDPGGETQYF

j_call: TRBJ2-3
clone_size: many
d_call: TRBD2
v_call: TRBV6-5
cdr3_nt: TGTGCCAGCAGTTACACCGGGACTAGCGGGGGGGCGGTGAATACGCAGTATTTT
cdr3_aa: CASSYTGTSGGAVNTQYF

j_call: TRBJ1-1
clone_size: .
d_call: .
v_call: TRBV10-3
cdr3_nt: TGTGCCATAACGCCGGGAGGGACTGAAGCTTTCTTT
cdr3_aa: CAITPGGTEAFF

j_call: TRBJ2-3
clone_size: few
d_call: .
v_call: TRBV2
cdr3_nt: TGTGCCAGCGCTGGGGTGGCAAGCACAGATACGCAGTATTTT
cdr3_aa: CASAGVASTDTQYF

j_call: TRBJ1-1
clone_size: .
d_call: .
v_call: TRBV7-2
cdr3_nt: TGTGCCAGCAGCTTACAGGCGGTGAACACTGAAGCTTTCTTT
cdr3_aa: CASSLQAVNTEAFF

j_call: TRBJ2-1
clone_size: .
d_call: TRBD2
v_call: TRBV10-3
cdr3_nt: TGTGCCACAGAAAGCGGGAGGGCCTACAATGAGCAGTTCTTC
cdr3_aa: CATESGRAYNEQFF

j_call: TRBJ2-2
clone_size: .
d_call: TRBD2
v_call: TRBV6-1
cdr3_nt: TGTGCCAGCAGTGAACCCGCTAGACTAGCAGGCGGGGAGCTGTTTTTT
cdr3_aa: CASSEPARLAGGELFF

j_call: TRBJ2-7
clone_size: .
d_call: TRBD2
v_call: TRBV3-1
cdr3_nt: TGTGCCAGCAGCCAACTAGCGGGAGGGAGGGAGCAGTACTTC
cdr3_aa: CASSQLAGGREQYF

j_call: TRBJ2-3
clone_size: few
d_call: TRBD1
v_call: TRBV20-1
cdr3_nt: TGCAGTGCTCGCTCCGGGACAGGGCCCCCAGATACGCAGTATTTT
cdr3_aa: CSARSGTGPPDTQYF

j_call: TRBJ2-4
clone_size: .
d_call: .
v_call: TRBV18
cdr3_nt: TGTGCCAGCTCACCCCCCAACTCGGGGCCCGGCATTCAGTACTTC
cdr3_aa: CASSPPNSGPGIQYF

j_call: TRBJ1-3
clone_size: few
d_call: TRBD1
v_call: TRBV15
cdr3_nt: TGTGCCACCAGCAGAGATTTGGGACAGGGGACCACCATATATTTT
cdr3_aa: CATSRDLGQGTTIYF

j_call: TRBJ1-6
clone_size: .
d_call: .
v_call: TRBV5-1
cdr3_nt: TGCGCCAGCAGGGTGGGGGACAACAATTCACCCCTCCACTTT
cdr3_aa: CASRVGDNNSPLHF

j_call: TRBJ2-3
clone_size: few
d_call: .
v_call: TRBV3-1
cdr3_nt: TGTGCCAGCAGCCCTAACAGGCTACCAGATACGCAGTATTTT
cdr3_aa: CASSPNRLPDTQYF

j_call: TRBJ2-7
clone_size: .
d_call: .
v_call: TRBV5-1
cdr3_nt: TGCGCCAGCAGCTTCCCGGGGACGGGAGTGGACGAGCAGTACTTC
cdr3_aa: CASSFPGTGVDEQYF

j_call: TRBJ2-3
clone_size: .
d_call: TRBD1
v_call: TRBV6-7
cdr3_nt: TGTGCCAGCAGCCCTACGGGGGACAGGTGGGCCAGAGATACGCAGTATTTT
cdr3_aa: CASSPTGDRWARDTQYF

j_call: TRBJ2-7
clone_size: .
d_call: .
v_call: TRBV20-1
cdr3_nt: TGCAGTGCTGGACTCAACTCCTACGAGCAGTACTTC
cdr3_aa: CSAGLNSYEQYF

j_call: TRBJ2-7
clone_size: .
d_call: .
v_call: TRBV6-5
cdr3_nt: TGTGCCACCGCCCACAAGTACGAGCAGTACTTC
cdr3_aa: CATAHKYEQYF

j_call: TRBJ2-5
clone_size: few
d_call: .
v_call: TRBV10-2
cdr3_nt: TGCGCCAGCAGTGAGTCGATTATTGAACAAGAGACCCAGTACTTC
cdr3_aa: CASSESIIEQETQYF

j_call: TRBJ2-2
clone_size: many
d_call: .
v_call: TRBV7-8
cdr3_nt: TGTGCCAGCAGCCACCGCCCCCGACTCCTGAACACCGGGGAGCTGTTTTTT
cdr3_aa: CASSHRPRLLNTGELFF

j_call: TRBJ1-1
clone_size: .
d_call: .
v_call: TRBV7-2
cdr3_nt: TGTGCCAGCAGCCCTCGACTAGTAGCTTTCTTT
cdr3_aa: CASSPRLVAFF

j_call: TRBJ2-1
clone_size: few
d_call: .
v_call: TRBV4-3
cdr3_nt: TGCGCCAGCAAAAAGGTTGGACTGTCCTACAATGAGCAGTTCTTC
cdr3_aa: CASKKVGLSYNEQFF

j_call: TRBJ2-3
clone_size: few
d_call: .
v_call: TRBV12-3/TRBV12-4
cdr3_nt: TGTGCCAGCAGTTTAGGAGGGACTCTCAGGAAAGATACGCAGTATTTT
cdr3_aa: CASSLGGTLRKDTQYF

j_call: TRBJ2-1
clone_size: .
d_call: .
v_call: TRBV7-3
cdr3_nt: TGTTCCAGCAGCTTGAACTTTGTCTCCTACAATGAGCAGTTCTTC
cdr3_aa: CSSSLNFVSYNEQFF

j_call: TRBJ2-3
clone_size: .
d_call: .
v_call: TRBV9
cdr3_nt: TGTGCCAGCAGCGAGAGGGGTAGTAGGTCGCGCCCGTATGGGGGAGATACGCAGTATTTT
cdr3_aa: CASSERGSRSRPYGGDTQYF

j_call: TRBJ2-7
clone_size: .
d_call: .
v_call: TRBV29-1
cdr3_nt: TGCAGCGTTGAAGGAGGGACTTTTTCCTACGAGCAGTACTTC
cdr3_aa: CSVEGGTFSYEQYF